The 31 T cell receptor beta chains listed next were all sequenced from one sample in a study of blood T cell repertoires in COVID-19 (TCRdb year 2020). Library preparation used the immunoSEQ multiplex PCR assay. The immuneACCESS repertoire file appears here via TCRdb, limited to in-frame rearrangements. These files lack a portion of the clones; in checked studies, under half of the deficit traces to unresolved V genes, and the cause of the others is not known. A total of about 94,000 clones appear in this sample, 80% to 85% of them only once. 6.3% of the sample goes to the ten largest clones. Sequenced input: peripheral blood. Every receptor here comes from a man aged 60 to 69 with acute or convalescent COVID-19.

The CDR3 sequence is CATSRDEERGRNTEAFF. The DNA for the CDR3 is TGTGCCACCAGCAGAGATGAGGAAAGGGGAAGGAACACTGAAGCTTTCTTT. The rearrangement uses TRBV15 and TRBJ1-1; TRBD1 is a possible D gene (5 bases). V shed 0 bases and J shed 1 base, with 15 bases lying between them. The V gene's germline CDR1 is LNHNV and CDR2 YYDKDF (reference sequence). The CDR3 sequence is 17 residues long.

This clone was counted once. The rearrangement joins TRBV15 to TRBJ1-5; possible D gene TRBD1, 5 bases. The germline V gene encodes CDR1 LNHNV and CDR2 YYDKDF (reference sequence). V was clipped by 1 base and J by 6 bases, with 7 bases between them. This CDR3 contains 13 residues. The CDR3 spells CATSRARAQPQHF. Written as DNA, the CDR3 is TGTGCCACCAGCAGAGCCAGGGCTCAGCCCCAGCATTTT.

The chain carries TRBV24-1 and TRBJ1-1; 7 bases align to TRBD1. This CDR3 comprises 16 residues. V gave up 1 base and J gave up 1 base; unmatched junction bases: 5. The germline CDR1 and CDR2 sequences are KGHDR and SFDVKD. CDR3 sequence: CATSDFQGQPNTEAFF. CDR3 sequence (DNA): TGTGCCACCAGTGATTTCCAGGGACAGCCGAACACTGAAGCTTTCTTT.

About this clone itself: The same CDR3 also results from other DNA sequences found in this sample. J is TRBJ1-1 and V is TRBV2; 7 bases align to TRBD1. CDR3 length: 13 residues. CDR1 and CDR2 from the germline V gene are SNHLY and FYNNEI. V lost 6 bases, J lost 1 base, and 2 bases stayed unmatched. This CDR3 is CASRWTGNTEAFF. The CDR3 nucleotides are TGTGCCAGCAGGTGGACAGGGAACACTGAAGCTTTCTTT.

The rearrangement joins TRBV9 to TRBJ2-3, with 7 bases fitting TRBD1. Germline loops: CDR1 SGDLS, CDR2 YYNGEE. V lost 4 bases, J lost 6 bases, and 11 bases stayed unmatched. The CDR3 loop spans 15 amino acids. This CDR3 is CASSSREGAGDTQYF. The CDR3 DNA reads TGTGCCAGCAGCTCTCGTGAGGGGGCTGGGGATACGCAGTATTTT.

V usage is TRBV3-1 (or the pseudogene TRBV3-2) and J usage is TRBJ1-1, with TRBD1 as a possible D gene (6 bases). Germline loops: CDR1 LGHDT, CDR2 YNNKEL (reference sequence). CDR3 length equals 14 residues. Trimming pared 4 bases from V and 5 bases from J, leaving 14 bases between. The CDR3, as DNA: TGTGCCAGCAGCCTAACTACAGGGAGAACTGAAGCTTTCTTT. This sequence encodes CASSLTTGRTEAFF.

J is TRBJ1-3 and V is TRBV5-1; D ambiguous. V lost 2 bases and J 3 bases, leaving 15 bases between the germline ends. Germline CDR1 reads SGHRS; CDR2 reads YFSETQ. The CDR3 loop spans 16 amino acids. The CDR3 bases are TGCGCCAGCAGCTTACAGTCTGGAAACCTTGGAAACACCATATATTTT. Protein: CASSLQSGNLGNTIYF.

The CDR3 DNA is TGCGCCAGCAGCTTGACCGGGGTGGGTTACAATGAGCAGTTCTTC. The encoded protein is CASSLTGVGYNEQFF. The chain recombines TRBV5-1 with TRBJ2-1; D may be TRBD2 (5 bases). The germline gives CDR1 SGHRS, CDR2 YFSETQ. CDR3 length equals 15 residues. V lost 1 base and J 4 bases, leaving 12 bases between the germline ends.

The chain recombines TRBV7-9 with TRBJ1-4; perhaps TRBD1 as D (6 bases). Trimming removed 0 bases from V and 5 bases from J, with 10 bases in between. There are 15 residues in the CDR3. Germline V gene data show CDR1 as SEHNR and CDR2 as FQNEAQ (reference sequence). This chain's CDR3 is CASSLAQGQNEKLFF. CDR3 in DNA: TGTGCCAGCAGCTTAGCACAGGGCCAAAATGAAAAACTGTTTTTT. Based on the CDR3 plus reference TRBV7-9 and TRBJ1-4, the full variable domain is DTGVSQNPRHKITKRGQNVTFRCDPISEHNRLYWYRQTLGQGPEFLTYFQNEAQLEKSRLLSDRFSAERPKGSFSTLEIQRTEQGDSAMYLCASSLAQGQNEKLFFGSGTQLSVL.

The rearrangement joins TRBV14 to TRBJ2-1; 10 bases agree with TRBD2. Trimming cost V 0 bases and J 8 bases; bases outside gene matches: 7. The germline V gene encodes CDR1 SGHDN and CDR2 FVKESK. The CDR3 totals 16 residues. CDR3 DNA sequence: TGTGCCAGCAGCCAAGAAGGGCTAGCGGGGGAGGATGAGCAGTTCTTC. Its translation is CASSQEGLAGEDEQFF.

The chain is built from TRBV6-2 or TRBV6-3 and TRBJ1-4; weak D call: TRBD1 (5 bases). Trimming took 5 bases from V and 8 from J, leaving 12 bases between them. This CDR3 contains 13 residues. Germline lookup yields CDR1 MNHEY and CDR2 SVGEGT. Written as DNA, the CDR3 is TGTGCCAGCAGTCAGGGAAATTTGGAAAAACTGTTTTTT. This translates into CASSQGNLEKLFF.

J is TRBJ2-4 and V is TRBV4-1; TRBD1 matches 7 bases. The CDR3 spans 18 residues. The J segment lost 2 bases and the V segment lost 0 bases, leaving 10 bases of the junction unmatched. Per the germline V gene, CDR1 is MGHRA and CDR2 is YSYEKL. The CDR3 region is CASSQDRRQGNPKNIQYF. In DNA form, the CDR3 reads TGCGCCAGCAGCCAAGATCGCCGACAGGGAAACCCCAAAAACATTCAGTACTTC.

The V and J genes are TRBV5-8 and TRBJ2-7; a possible D gene is TRBD2 (6 bases). The ends were cut back, 1 base at V and 2 bases at J, with 10 bases in the middle. The CDR3 spans 14 residues. CDR1 is SGHTS and CDR2 is YDEGEE in the germline V gene. As DNA, the CDR3 is TGTGCCAGCAGCTTGTGGAGGGACCCCTACGAGCAGTACTTC. Amino acids: CASSLWRDPYEQYF.

The J gene is TRBJ1-6, the V gene TRBV19, with TRBD1 matching over 7 bases. The germline V gene has CDR1 LNHDA and CDR2 SQIVND (reference sequence). Losses at the gene ends were 4 bases for V and 10 bases for J; bases not matched to a gene: 10. The CDR3 covers 15 residues. The CDR3 region has the DNA TGTGCCAGTAGTACCCGGGACAGTTTCAGATCACCCCTCCACTTT. Protein product: CASSTRDSFRSPLHF.

The chain recombines TRBV19 with TRBJ2-7; a weak D match, TRBD1 (6 bases). The CDR3 loop spans 15 amino acids. CDR1 is LNHDA and CDR2 is SQIVND in the germline V gene (reference sequence). V was cut by 2 bases and J by 0 bases, with 11 bases left in between. The CDR3 DNA reads as TGTGCCAGTAGTATATCCTGGGGGCCCTCCTACGAGCAGTACTTC. Translated, it gives CASSISWGPSYEQYF.

This chain connects TRBV2 to TRBJ2-5, with D perhaps matching TRBD2 (6 bases). This CDR3 region has 15 residues. V was clipped by 6 bases and J by 5 bases, with 19 bases between them. Germline CDR1 SNHLY, CDR2 FYNNEI. This chain's CDR3 is CASRGTRGRRETQYF. The CDR3 nucleotides read TGTGCCAGCAGGGGGACCCGGGGGAGGAGGGAGACCCAGTACTTC.

This clone was counted once. The chain links TRBV27 to TRBJ1-6; D unresolved. Germline loops: CDR1 MNHEY, CDR2 SMNVEV (reference sequence). The CDR3 has 16 amino acids. Trimming took 0 bases from V and 4 from J, leaving 10 bases between them. The CDR3 reads CASSLSSGSYNSPLHF. Here the CDR3 DNA reads TGTGCCAGCAGTTTATCGAGCGGGAGTTATAATTCACCCCTCCACTTT.

The chain combines TRBV27 with TRBJ2-2, with 10 bases aligning to TRBD2. The CDR3 contains 16 residues. After removal of 4 bases from V and 5 bases from J, the junction contained 7 bases not matched to a gene. CDR1 is MNHEY and CDR2 is SMNVEV in the germline V gene (reference sequence). The CDR3 sequence: CASSSIAGGVTGELFF. CDR3 coding DNA: TGTGCCAGCAGTTCGATAGCGGGGGGAGTTACCGGGGAGCTGTTTTTT.

V is TRBV2 and J is TRBJ2-1; the match to TRBD2 covers 7 bases. CDR1 is SNHLY and CDR2 is FYNNEI in the germline V gene. V lost 6 bases and J lost 2; bases outside the gene matches: 4. This CDR3 comprises 14 residues. CDR3 DNA: TGTGCCAGCAGAAGCCGGGGGGCCTACAATGAGCAGTTCTTC. Translation gives CASRSRGAYNEQFF.

V gene TRBV5-4 combines with J gene TRBJ1-1; weak D call: TRBD1 (5 bases). V lost 0 bases and J lost 10, with 16 bases in between. CDR1 SGHNT and CDR2 YYREEE come from the germline V gene (reference sequence). The length of the CDR3 is 14 residues. CDR3 residues: CASSLEGAGSRAFF. CDR3 nucleotides: TGTGCCAGCAGCTTGGAAGGGGCAGGCTCAAGAGCTTTCTTT. The full variable domain, with the rest looked up from reference TRBV5-4 and TRBJ1-1, is ETGVTQSPTHLIKTRGQQVTLRCSSQSGHNTVSWYQQALGQGPQFIFQYYREEENGRGNFPPRFSGLQFPNYSSELNVNALELDDSALYLCASSLEGAGSRAFFGQGTRLTVV.

The chain carries TRBV5-6 and TRBJ1-2; D may be TRBD1 (5 bases). V was pared by 5 bases and J by 6 bases, with 17 bases between. The CDR3 is 14 amino acids. Germline V gene data show CDR1 as SGHDT and CDR2 as YYEEEE. CDR3 coding DNA: TGTGCCAGCAGGGGGGAGGTTTCAATGGATGGCTACACCTTC. This gives the protein CASRGEVSMDGYTF.

V and J are TRBV20-1 and TRBJ1-2; a weak D match, TRBD1 (6 bases). Germline V gene sequence: CDR1 DFQATT, CDR2 SNEGSKA (reference sequence). This CDR3 contains 11 residues. V lost 3 bases and J lost 5, with 7 bases in between. The CDR3 nucleotides are TGCAGTGCTAGCACAGGGTATGGCTACACCTTC. Its translation is CSASTGYGYTF.

In this sample, this clone turned up a few times. This CDR3 is also generated by other DNA sequences in the sample. The chain recombines TRBV5-1 with TRBJ1-2, with D tentatively TRBD1 (5 bases). This CDR3 comprises 12 residues. V lost 4 bases and J lost 4, with 8 bases in between. From germline, CDR1 is SGHRS and CDR2 YFSETQ. CDR3 DNA: TGCGCCAGCAGCCTCGACAGCTATGGCTACACCTTC. It encodes CASSLDSYGYTF.

The V gene is TRBV12-3 or TRBV12-4, the J gene TRBJ2-2; D unresolved. The CDR3 sequence is 12 residues long. V shed 1 base and J shed 8 bases, with 5 bases lying between them. The CDR3: CASSLVTGELFF. CDR3 in DNA: TGTGCCAGCAGTTTAGTAACAGGGGAGCTGTTTTTT.

V and J are TRBV9 and TRBJ2-1; 10 nucleotides line up with TRBD1. The trim removed 5 bases at V and 8 bases at J, leaving 16 bases unmatched. This CDR3 spans 17 amino acids. Looked up from germline, CDR1 is SGDLS and CDR2 is YYNGEE. In nucleotides, the CDR3 is TGTGCCAGCAGTGATCAAGTATCCGGGACAGGGGACGATGAGCAGTTCTTC. It codes for CASSDQVSGTGDDEQFF. Full variable domain (missing parts from reference TRBV9 and TRBJ2-1): DSGVTQTPKHLITATGQRVTLRCSPRSGDLSVYWYQQSLDQGLQFLIQYYNGEERAKGNILERFSAQQFPDLHSELNLSSLELGDSALYFCASSDQVSGTGDDEQFFGPGTRLTVL.

The chain recombines TRBV6-5 with TRBJ1-4; 9 bases map to TRBD1. This CDR3 has 14 residues. CDR1 is MNHEY and CDR2 is SVGAGI in the germline V gene. V shed 7 bases and J 8 bases; nucleotides not matched to a gene: 8. CDR3 nucleotide sequence: TGTGCCAGCAATCCGGACAGGGGAGGAGAAAAACTGTTTTTT. Translated: CASNPDRGGEKLFF.

The chain links TRBV19 to TRBJ1-1; TRBD1 matches 7 bases. The CDR3 loop spans 14 amino acids. The V segment lost 4 bases and the J segment 1 base; nucleotides outside the gene matches: 3. Per the germline V gene, CDR1 is LNHDA and CDR2 is SQIVND (reference sequence). CDR3 sequence: CASSTGTENTEAFF. CDR3 nucleotide sequence: TGTGCCAGTAGTACAGGGACAGAGAACACTGAAGCTTTCTTT. The whole variable domain, remainder taken from reference TRBV19 and TRBJ1-1, is DGGITQSPKYLFRKEGQNVTLSCEQNLNHDAMYWYRQDPGQGLRLIYYSQIVNDFQKGDIAEGYSVSREKKESFPLTVTSAQKNPTAFYLCASSTGTENTEAFFGQGTRLTVV.

The chain couples TRBV5-4 to TRBJ1-1, with 10 bases aligning to TRBD1. CDR3 length: 15 amino acids. Per the germline V gene, CDR1 is SGHNT and CDR2 is YYREEE (reference sequence). After removal of 4 bases from V and 3 bases from J, the junction contained 6 bases not matched to a gene. The CDR3 protein is CASSLPGQGHTEAFF. CDR3 coding DNA: TGTGCCAGCAGCCTTCCGGGACAGGGGCACACTGAAGCTTTCTTT.

The V gene is TRBV24-1, the J gene TRBJ1-5; 10 nucleotides line up with TRBD1. Germline V gene sequence: CDR1 KGHDR, CDR2 SFDVKD. CDR3 length: 16 residues. V gave up 3 bases and J gave up 7 bases; unmatched junction bases: 8. The CDR3 loop is CATSDPGQGDGQPQHF. The CDR3 bases are TGTGCCACCAGTGATCCCGGACAGGGGGACGGACAGCCCCAGCATTTT.

DNA of the CDR3: TGTGCTAGTGGTTTGGTACTTGGGGGGACTAACATCGACTATGGCTACACCTTC. Residues: CASGLVLGGTNIDYGYTF. This chain joins TRBV12-5 and TRBJ1-2, with a possible D match to TRBD1 (5 bases). Trimming removed 0 bases at V and 3 bases at J, with 20 bases between. The CDR3 is 18 residues long. Germline assignment: CDR1 LGHNT and CDR2 FRNRAP. Using reference TRBV12-5 and TRBJ1-2 for the parts outside the CDR3, the full variable domain is DARVTQTPRHKVTEMGQEVTMRCQPILGHNTVFWYRQTMMQGLELLAYFRNRAPLDDSGMPKDRFSAEMPDATLATLKIQPSEPRDSAVYFCASGLVLGGTNIDYGYTFGSGTRLTVV.

This clone came up once. The rearrangement joins TRBV3-1 (or the pseudogene TRBV3-2) to TRBJ1-4, with 10 bases that match TRBD1. CDR1 LGHDT and CDR2 YNNKEL come from the germline V gene (reference sequence). With V trimmed by 1 base and J by 4 bases, 9 bases remained unmatched. The CDR3 is 18 residues long. The CDR3 coding sequence is TGTGCCAGCAGCCAAGGGGGACAGGGGCGCCGGGGTAATGAAAAACTGTTTTTT. It codes for CASSQGGQGRRGNEKLFF.